The 31 T cell receptor beta chains below come from one sample, sequenced in a study of early T cells in non-severe SARS-CoV-2 infection. TCRdb reanalysed the 5' RACE reads using MiXCR and keeps one entry per CDR3 protein. The sample holds 50,000 to 65,000 distinct CDR3 sequences; 20% are singletons and the top ten take more than 15%. Sample: whole blood, taken at baseline. The receptor source for this set is an adult who was a healthcare worker with PCR-confirmed SARS-CoV-2 infection or an uninfected control (not recorded which).

This clonotype has at least ten counts. The CDR3 nucleotides are TGTGCCAGCAGATCCGCAACAGGGTCGGCCGGGGAGCTGTTTTTT. Encoded protein: CASRSATGSAGELFF. The V and J genes are TRBV27 and TRBJ2-2; D is possibly TRBD1 (6 bases). CDR3 length: 15 amino acids. V gave up 6 bases and J gave up 6 bases, with 17 bases separating them. Germline CDR1 and CDR2: MNHEY and SMNVEV (reference sequence).

This clonotype came up a few times. V usage is TRBV4-1 and J usage is TRBJ1-6, with D uncertain. The ends were cut back, 0 bases at V and 0 bases at J, with 9 bases in the middle. Germline CDR1 MGHRA, CDR2 YSYEKL. The length of the CDR3 is 17 residues. The CDR3 region has the DNA TGCGCCAGCAGCCAAGAGGGATTCGGCTCCTATAATTCACCCCTCCACTTT. As protein: CASSQEGFGSYNSPLHF.

V usage is TRBV25-1 and J usage is TRBJ1-1; no firm D call. Germline assignment: CDR1 MGHDK and CDR2 SYGVNS. The CDR3 spans 15 residues. V lost 4 bases and J 1 base, leaving 13 bases between the germline ends. DNA of the CDR3: TGTGCCAGCAGTGTCGGCCAGCTAACGAACACTGAAGCTTTCTTT. Encoded protein: CASSVGQLTNTEAFF.

This rearrangement joins TRBV4-1 to TRBJ1-2, with 8 nucleotides matching TRBD1. V lost 5 bases and J lost 6; bases outside the gene matches: 14. The germline gives CDR1 MGHRA, CDR2 YSYEKL. This CDR3 has 16 amino acids. This CDR3 reads CASSTIFSGGANGYTF. The CDR3 region has the DNA TGCGCCAGCAGCACGATTTTCTCAGGGGGCGCTAATGGCTACACCTTC.

The rearrangement joins TRBV5-1 to TRBJ1-1; D not certain. This CDR3 has 16 amino acids. The V end was cut by 4 bases, the J end by 3 bases, with 19 bases between. Germline lookup yields CDR1 SGHRS and CDR2 YFSETQ. The CDR3 region is CASSPLLRAGDTEAFF. The CDR3 DNA follows: TGCGCCAGCAGCCCTCTTCTCCGGGCTGGGGACACTGAAGCTTTCTTT.

V is TRBV3-1 and J is TRBJ2-5, with D perhaps being TRBD1 or TRBD2 (5 bases each). Looked up from germline, CDR1 is LGHDT and CDR2 is YNNKEL (reference sequence). Trimming stripped 4 bases from V and 0 bases from J, with 12 bases between. The CDR3 runs to 15 residues. In DNA form, the CDR3 reads TGTGCCAGCAGCCCTTCCGGGACCAACCAAGAGACCCAGTACTTC. Protein product: CASSPSGTNQETQYF.

The chain uses TRBV2 and TRBJ1-5; 8 bases are shared with TRBD1. CDR3 length: 15 amino acids. The germline V gene encodes CDR1 SNHLY and CDR2 FYNNEI. With 6 bases clipped from V and 2 bases from J, the junction kept 6 bases outside the gene matches. CDR3 bases: TGTGCCAGCAGCGAGGGACAGGTCGGCAATCAGCCCCAGCATTTT. Translation gives CASSEGQVGNQPQHF. Full variable domain (outside the CDR3, taken from reference TRBV2 and TRBJ1-5): EPEVTQTPSHQVTQMGQEVILRCVPISNHLYFYWYRQILGQKVEFLVSFYNNEISEKSEIFDDQFSVERPDGSNFTLKIRSTKLEDSAMYFCASSEGQVGNQPQHFGDGTRLSIL.

The V gene is TRBV2, the J gene TRBJ2-7; the match to TRBD2 covers 11 bases. The CDR3 runs 15 residues. Germline loops: CDR1 SNHLY, CDR2 FYNNEI. J gave up 4 bases and V 3 bases, and 5 bases lay outside the gene matches. The CDR3 coding sequence is TGTGCCAGCAGTGAGGTGACTAGCGGGGAGTACGAGCAGTACTTC. Residues: CASSEVTSGEYEQYF.

CDR3 DNA sequence: TGTGCCAGCAGCTTAGGAGTTGGTGACAGTTCCTATGAAAAACTGTTTTTT. Protein sequence: CASSLGVGDSSYEKLFF. The chain links TRBV7-9 to TRBJ1-4; D is perhaps TRBD1 (5 bases). CDR1 and CDR2 (germline): SEHNR, FQNEAQ (reference sequence). CDR3 length: 17 residues. The V and J ends lost 1 base and 6 bases respectively, with 18 bases between them.

This clonotype was counted between two and nine times. The V and J genes are TRBV20-1 and TRBJ2-4; D gene unclear. V lost 6 bases to trimming and J lost 3 bases, with 12 bases between them. From germline, CDR1 is DFQATT and CDR2 SNEGSKA (reference sequence). The CDR3 runs 13 residues. The CDR3 bases are TGCAGTGCCCCTCGCGGAAGCAAAAACATTCAGTACTTC. It encodes CSAPRGSKNIQYF.

The chain carries TRBV2 and TRBJ2-5; D perhaps matches TRBD1 (5 bases). This CDR3 region has 13 residues. V lost 3 bases and J lost 4, with 9 bases in between. Germline CDR1 reads SNHLY; CDR2 reads FYNNEI. CDR3 coding DNA: TGTGCCAGCAGTGATAGGGGCACAGAGACCCAGTACTTC. It codes for CASSDRGTETQYF.

The count of this clonotype is one. V is TRBV3-1 and J is TRBJ1-4, with D hard to call. There are 13 residues in the CDR3. Looked up from germline, CDR1 is LGHDT and CDR2 is YNNKEL (reference sequence). Trimming pared 5 bases from V and 9 bases from J, leaving 13 bases between. CDR3 in DNA: TGTGCCAGCAGCTCGGCCGGAAGGAAAAAACTGTTTTTT. It specifies CASSSAGRKKLFF. Looking up the rest from reference TRBV3-1 and TRBJ1-4 gives the full variable domain: DTAVSQTPKYLVTQMGNDKSIKCEQNLGHDTMYWYKQDSKKFLKIMFSYNNKELIINETVPNRFSPKSPDKAHLNLHINSLELGDSAVYFCASSSAGRKKLFFGSGTQLSVL.

This clonotype was seen more than once but under ten times. This chain uses TRBV7-3 with TRBJ2-1; D is tentatively TRBD1 or TRBD2 (5 bases each). CDR1 is SGHTA and CDR2 is FQGTGA in the germline V gene. V dropped 5 bases and J dropped 15 bases, with 17 bases sitting between them. The CDR3 is made up of 12 amino acids. CDR3 DNA: TGTGCCAGCAGCCGCGAGGGACGTCGGATGTTCTTC. Its translation is CASSREGRRMFF.

The chain links TRBV3-1 to TRBJ2-5; D gene uncertain. Deletions cut 4 bases from V and 5 bases from J, with 8 bases between. The CDR3 is made up of 12 amino acids. Germline CDR1 LGHDT, CDR2 YNNKEL (reference sequence). This chain's CDR3 is CASSPDEETQYF. DNA of the CDR3: TGTGCCAGCAGCCCAGACGAGGAGACCCAGTACTTC.

The rearrangement uses TRBV6-5 and TRBJ1-1; a possible D gene is TRBD1 (6 bases). The CDR3 runs 14 residues. V was shortened by 4 bases and J by 0 bases, with 9 bases between the two germline ends. Germline V CDR1 and CDR2: MNHEY, SVGAGI. This chain's CDR3 is CASSFRGVNTEAFF. The CDR3 nucleotides read TGTGCCAGCAGTTTTAGGGGGGTGAACACTGAAGCTTTCTTT.

The V call is TRBV30, the J call TRBJ2-7; no reliable D call. With 0 bases removed from V and 2 bases from J, the gap between germline ends came to 14 bases. This CDR3 is built from 15 residues. Looked up from germline, CDR1 is GTSNPN and CDR2 is SVGIG (reference sequence). The DNA for the CDR3 is TGTGCCTGGAGTGTCCTGCCGCTGCCAACCTACGAGCAGTACTTC. Protein: CAWSVLPLPTYEQYF.

In its sample, this clonotype was seen a few times. This rearrangement joins TRBV30 to TRBJ2-3; D may be TRBD1 (6 bases). The CDR3 covers 15 residues. The germline V gene has CDR1 GTSNPN and CDR2 SVGIG (reference sequence). V was pared by 0 bases and J by 9 bases, with 19 bases between. The CDR3 DNA reads TGTGCCTGGAGTGTCTCTCTAGCTTCTCAGGGGACGCAGTATTTT. Residues: CAWSVSLASQGTQYF.

In this sample, this clonotype turned up a few times. The chain uses TRBV28 and TRBJ2-3; tentatively, D is TRBD1 (6 bases). Trimming left V 3 bases short and J 0 bases short, with 7 bases between. The germline gives CDR1 MDHEN, CDR2 SYDVKM. CDR3 size: 14 residues. The CDR3 sequence is CASSLQGSTDTQYF. The CDR3 DNA sequence: TGTGCCAGCAGTTTGCAGGGGAGCACAGATACGCAGTATTTT. Filled out from reference TRBV28 and TRBJ2-3, the complete variable domain reads DVKVTQSSRYLVKRTGEKVFLECVQDMDHENMFWYRQDPGLGLRLIYFSYDVKMKEKGDIPEGYSVSREKKERFSLILESASTNQTSMYLCASSLQGSTDTQYFGPGTRLTVL.

V gene TRBV19 combines with J gene TRBJ2-7, with a weak D call TRBD1 (5 bases). V was clipped by 5 bases and J by 6 bases, with 11 bases between them. Germline V gene lookup returns CDR1 LNHDA and CDR2 SQIVND (reference sequence). The CDR3 spans 12 residues. The CDR3 protein is CASSGALREQYF. CDR3 sequence (DNA): TGTGCCAGTAGTGGGGCCTTGCGCGAGCAGTACTTC.

The rearrangement links TRBV12-3 or TRBV12-4 to TRBJ1-4; D uncertain. The length of the CDR3 is 16 residues. Between the trimmed V and J ends, which lost 6 bases and 4 bases, there was a span of 18 bases. CDR3 nucleotide sequence: TGTGCCAGCAGCCCTGGGAGAGGGCGATATAATGAAAAACTGTTTTTT. It translates to CASSPGRGRYNEKLFF.

V gene TRBV3-1 combines with J gene TRBJ1-1, with unresolved D. CDR1 is LGHDT and CDR2 is YNNKEL in the germline V gene (reference sequence). Trimming pared 1 base from V and 6 bases from J, leaving 12 bases between. This CDR3 is built from 14 residues. The CDR3 DNA follows: TGTGCCAGCAGCCAAGCCAATGCCGGCTCTGAAGCTTTCTTT. Its translation is CASSQANAGSEAFF.

This chain joins TRBV6-5 and TRBJ2-1, with D perhaps assigned TRBD1 or TRBD2 (5 bases each). The V and J ends lost 2 bases and 1 base respectively, with 9 bases between them. Germline CDR1 and CDR2: MNHEY and SVGAGI. The CDR3 has 15 amino acids. CDR3 coding DNA: TGTGCCAGCAGTTACCGGGACGGATCCTACAATGAGCAGTTCTTC. Protein product: CASSYRDGSYNEQFF.

This clonotype was recorded at least ten times. The chain combines TRBV12-2 with TRBJ1-1. TRBV12-2 is reported as a pseudogene. This CDR3 has 14 residues. CDR3 loop: CASRLAQKNTEAFF. CDR3 nucleotide sequence: TGTGCAAGTCGCTTAGCGCAGAAGAACACTGAAGCTTTCTTT.

This chain uses TRBV6-2 or TRBV6-3 with TRBJ1-2; 8 bases fit TRBD1. There are 13 residues in the CDR3. Germline assignment: CDR1 MNHEY and CDR2 SVGEGT. The J segment lost 8 bases and the V segment lost 7 bases, leaving 9 bases of the junction unmatched. This CDR3 is CASTTGGLKGYTF. The CDR3 bases are TGTGCCAGCACCACAGGGGGATTGAAGGGCTACACCTTC.

V and J are TRBV3-1 and TRBJ1-1, with D possibly matching TRBD1 (6 bases). CDR1 and CDR2 (germline): LGHDT, YNNKEL (reference sequence). V lost 5 bases, J lost 4 bases, and 11 bases lay in between. The CDR3 extends over 13 amino acids. This chain's CDR3 is CASSSGQSTEAFF. In nucleotides, the CDR3 is TGTGCCAGCAGCTCCGGACAGTCCACTGAAGCTTTCTTT.

This clonotype was counted a few times. The chain combines TRBV4-1 with TRBJ2-7; D is unclear. CDR3 length: 14 residues. Trimming shortened V by 1 base and J by 2 bases, and 9 bases separated the two germline ends. Per the germline V gene, CDR1 is MGHRA and CDR2 is YSYEKL. DNA for the CDR3: TGCGCCAGCAGCCAAGCGCTGGGTACCTACGAGCAGTACTTC. This gives the protein CASSQALGTYEQYF.

This clonotype has only a few counts. The J gene is TRBJ2-5, the V gene TRBV19; 7 bases line up with TRBD1. The CDR3 loop spans 15 amino acids. J lost 2 bases, V lost 4 bases, and 7 bases had no gene match. Germline assignment: CDR1 LNHDA and CDR2 SQIVND (reference sequence). In DNA, the CDR3 is TGTGCCAGTAGTAGTGGGGGACAGTTACAAGAGACCCAGTACTTC. Its protein is CASSSGGQLQETQYF.

The genes are TRBV7-6 and TRBJ2-1, with TRBD2 matching over 9 bases. The germline V gene encodes CDR1 SGHVS and CDR2 FNYEAQ. The CDR3 is 16 amino acids. V was clipped by 0 bases and J by 8 bases; unmatched bases: 8. The CDR3 bases are TGTGCCAGCAGCTTAGCCGGCGGGGGGGCGTCGCATGAGCAGTTCTTC. It codes for CASSLAGGGASHEQFF.

The chain has TRBV27 and TRBJ1-2; D unclear. Germline CDR1 is MNHEY and CDR2 is SMNVEV (reference sequence). Trimming took off 0 bases at V and 8 bases at J, with 19 bases between the two ends. The CDR3 covers 16 residues. CDR3 nucleotide sequence: TGTGCCAGCAGTTTATCCCCTGGCCTTACCGCGGGGGGCTACACCTTC. Translated: CASSLSPGLTAGGYTF.

The V gene is TRBV10-2, the J gene TRBJ1-1; D gene unclear. The germline V gene has CDR1 WSHSY and CDR2 SAAADI. The germline V and J ends were trimmed by 4 bases and 2 bases, with 11 bases remaining between them. This CDR3 has 14 residues. The CDR3 bases are TGCGCCAGCAGTGGCGAACTCTCAAACACTGAAGCTTTCTTT. Protein sequence: CASSGELSNTEAFF.

This clonotype was recorded a few times. The chain links TRBV4-1 to TRBJ2-7, with D unresolved. V gave up 0 bases and J gave up 3 bases, with 9 bases separating them. There are 14 residues in the CDR3. Germline assignment: CDR1 MGHRA and CDR2 YSYEKL. The CDR3 nucleotides are TGCGCCAGCAGCCAAGAACCGGCCGACTACGAGCAGTACTTC. Its translation: CASSQEPADYEQYF.